Sequencing of this T cell receptor (beta chain) was carried out in a study of cytomegalovirus exposure and HLA in healthy donors (dated by TCRdb to about 2017). For the study in its entirety: A later analysis indicated that the 95 to 150 validation repertoires were generated on the platform also employed for the approximately 700 repertoires of the first cohort. The study was designed to test whether signatures of past pathogen exposure could be identified by cataloging public T cell receptors. Besides the first cohort of hundreds of subjects, a separate validation cohort made up of 95 to 150 different subjects was used. High-throughput TCR immunosequencing, statistical association of individual TCRs with disease status, and machine learning were combined to predict cytomegalovirus infection status.

Donors formed part of the validation cohort, which comprised 120 subjects and was distinct from the first cohort of 670 or so subjects. The library came from the immunoSEQ multiplex PCR assay. Per the original workflow: A statistical classification framework was built to diagnose cytomegalovirus status from the catalog of TCR beta chain sequences. TCRdb carries this immuneACCESS record with in-frame sequences only. Its versions omit some clonotypes, under half of them owing to an unresolved V gene in the studies checked, with the rest unexplained. V and J calls and clone size follow that table, whereas D and trimming were derived from the DNA. For this sample there are 150,000 or so clones; roughly nine tenths appear just once. The ten largest clones add up to around 1.2% of the sample. General findings and caveats noted by the study authors: Subsequent analysis determined that TCRs grouped into clusters in the first cohort also showed a tendency toward co-occurrence across the 120 or so validation repertoires, and approximately 94% of cluster scores exceeded 0. A later analysis lacked HLA typing for the validation cohort, so it scored co-occurrence in that cohort across all 110 or so repertoires. Most TCR sequences were seen in very few donors, while some public TCRs were found in many individuals. The authors suggested that the approach could potentially be generalized to other disease states and immunological phenotypes. Cytomegalovirus status was reported to be diagnosed by the classifier with high specificity and sensitivity in both the original and validation cohorts. Three of the identified cytomegalovirus-associated TCR beta chains were confirmed in vitro to be specific for cytomegalovirus antigens. A total of 150 or so TCR beta chains were listed by the study as associated with cytomegalovirus.

The germline V gene (reference sequence) specifies WNHNN as CDR1 and SYGVQD as CDR2. Its CDR3 holds 13 amino acids, cysteine through phenylalanine. The DNA shown is the 39-base CDR3, in frame from base 1. Germline trimming: 6 bases from V, 2 bases from J; junction bases outside gene matches: 3. As for this clone: Its antigen has not been determined. The record has no base qualities; no much larger clone is one base away.

Sequenced: PBMCs. The chain employs TRBV10-1 and TRBJ1-2, and 7 junctional nucleotides match TRBD1. The sequence came from a woman between 18 and 30 years old in good health and CMV-seronegative. CDR3 region: CASSRDRNYGYTF. The nucleotides are TGCGCCAGCAGCCGGGACAGAAACTATGGCTACACCTTC.